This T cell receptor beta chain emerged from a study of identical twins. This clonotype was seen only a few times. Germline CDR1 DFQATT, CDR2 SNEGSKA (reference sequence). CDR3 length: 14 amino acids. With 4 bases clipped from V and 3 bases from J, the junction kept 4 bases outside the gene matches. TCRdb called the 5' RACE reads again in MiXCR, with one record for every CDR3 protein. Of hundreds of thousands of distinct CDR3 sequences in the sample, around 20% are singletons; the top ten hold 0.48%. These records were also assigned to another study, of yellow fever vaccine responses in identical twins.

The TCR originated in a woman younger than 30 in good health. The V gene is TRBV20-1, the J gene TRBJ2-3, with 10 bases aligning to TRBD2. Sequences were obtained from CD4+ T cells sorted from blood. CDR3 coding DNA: TGCAGTGCTAAGCTAGCGGGAGTAACAGATACGCAGTATTTT. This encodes CSAKLAGVTDTQYF.